These 5 T cell receptor beta chains originate from one sample sequenced in a study of blood T cell repertoires in COVID-19. Clones were sequenced by immunoSEQ multiplex PCR, and TCRdb holds only the in-frame ones, with some missing. This sample has about 400,000 clones, with roughly 89% found just once. The source material was peripheral blood. The receptors come from a woman under 40 with active or convalescent COVID-19.

The chain links TRBV27 to TRBJ2-7; D may be TRBD2 (6 bases). The germline V gene encodes CDR1 MNHEY and CDR2 SMNVEV (reference sequence). This CDR3 has 13 residues. V was clipped by 4 bases and J by 3 bases, with 10 bases between them. This chain's CDR3 is CASSYGEDYEQYF. The CDR3 nucleotides read TGTGCCAGCAGTTATGGGGAGGACTACGAGCAGTACTTC.

This clone was seen only once. The chain is built from TRBV10-3 and TRBJ2-2; TRBD1 matches 8 bases. This CDR3 has 16 residues. CDR1 ENHRY and CDR2 SYGVKD come from the germline V gene. V trimming: 0 bases; J trimming: 7 bases; junction bases outside the gene matches: 7. The CDR3 loop is CAISESPQGASGELFF. The CDR3 DNA reads TGTGCCATCAGTGAGTCTCCCCAGGGGGCAAGCGGGGAGCTGTTTTTT.

The chain couples TRBV6-4 to TRBJ1-1, with TRBD1 identical over 7 bases. CDR1 and CDR2 from the germline V gene are MRHNA and SNTAGT. Unmatched junction bases numbered 6, after V lost 6 bases and J lost 2 bases. The CDR3 consists of 14 residues. This chain's CDR3 is CASSTGAGNTEAFF. DNA for the CDR3: TGTGCCAGCAGCACAGGGGCGGGTAACACTGAAGCTTTCTTT.

This clone was counted once. This rearrangement joins TRBV5-1 to TRBJ2-7, with 11 nucleotides matching TRBD1. Germline V gene sequence: CDR1 SGHRS, CDR2 YFSETQ. V dropped 3 bases and J dropped 0; count of bases not matched to a gene: 2. The CDR3 is made up of 15 amino acids. Written as DNA, the CDR3 is TGCGCCAGCAGCTCGGGACAGGGGGTCTCCTACGAGCAGTACTTC. Translation gives CASSSGQGVSYEQYF.

The chain is built from TRBV2 and TRBJ2-7; 10 bases map to TRBD2. Germline CDR1 SNHLY, CDR2 FYNNEI. J was trimmed by 4 bases and V by 6 bases; bases with no gene match: 9. The CDR3 spans 15 residues. The CDR3 DNA follows: TGTGCCAGCAGGGCCCTAGCGGGGGACGAGTACGAGCAGTACTTC. It yields the protein CASRALAGDEYEQYF.